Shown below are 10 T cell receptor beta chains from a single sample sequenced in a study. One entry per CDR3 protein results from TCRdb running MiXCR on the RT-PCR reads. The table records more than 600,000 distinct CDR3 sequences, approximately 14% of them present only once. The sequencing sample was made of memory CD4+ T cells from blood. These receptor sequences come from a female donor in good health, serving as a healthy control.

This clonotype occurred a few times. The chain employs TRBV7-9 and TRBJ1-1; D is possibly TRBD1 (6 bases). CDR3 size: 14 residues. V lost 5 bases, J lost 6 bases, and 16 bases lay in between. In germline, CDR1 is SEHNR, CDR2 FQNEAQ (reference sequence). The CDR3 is CASSARGGESEAFF. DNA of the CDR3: TGTGCCAGCAGCGCCCGCGGGGGCGAGTCTGAAGCTTTCTTT.

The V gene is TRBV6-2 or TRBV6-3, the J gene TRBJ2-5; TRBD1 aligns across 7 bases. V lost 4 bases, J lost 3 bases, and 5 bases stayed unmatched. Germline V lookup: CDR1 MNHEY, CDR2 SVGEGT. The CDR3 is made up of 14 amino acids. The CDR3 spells CASSSQGNEETQYF. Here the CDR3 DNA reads TGTGCCAGCAGTTCACAGGGGAACGAAGAGACCCAGTACTTC.

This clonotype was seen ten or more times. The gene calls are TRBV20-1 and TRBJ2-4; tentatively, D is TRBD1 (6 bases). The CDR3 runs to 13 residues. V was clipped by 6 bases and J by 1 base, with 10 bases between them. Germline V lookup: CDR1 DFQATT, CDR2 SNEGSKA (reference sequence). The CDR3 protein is CSAADRAKNIQYF. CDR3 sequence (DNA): TGCAGTGCCGCCGACAGGGCCAAAAACATTCAGTACTTC.

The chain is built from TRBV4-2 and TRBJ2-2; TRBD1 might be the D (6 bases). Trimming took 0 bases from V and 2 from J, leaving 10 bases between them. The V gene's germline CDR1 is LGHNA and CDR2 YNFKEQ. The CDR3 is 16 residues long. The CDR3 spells CASSQESGVNTGELFF. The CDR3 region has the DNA TGTGCCAGCAGCCAAGAATCAGGGGTTAACACCGGGGAGCTGTTTTTT.

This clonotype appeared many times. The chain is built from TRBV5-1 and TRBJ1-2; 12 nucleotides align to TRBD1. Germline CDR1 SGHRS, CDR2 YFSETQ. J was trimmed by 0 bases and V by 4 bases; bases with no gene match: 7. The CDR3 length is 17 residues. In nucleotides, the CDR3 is TGCGCCAGCAGCCCGGGACAGGGGGCACTCTCTAACTATGGCTACACCTTC. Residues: CASSPGQGALSNYGYTF.

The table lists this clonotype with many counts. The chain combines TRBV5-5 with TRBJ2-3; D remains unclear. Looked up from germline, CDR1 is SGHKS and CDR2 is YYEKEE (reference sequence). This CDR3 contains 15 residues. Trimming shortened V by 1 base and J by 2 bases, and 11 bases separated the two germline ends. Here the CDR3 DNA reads TGTGCCAGCAGCTTGACCAACCCCGACACAGATACGCAGTATTTT. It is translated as CASSLTNPDTDTQYF.

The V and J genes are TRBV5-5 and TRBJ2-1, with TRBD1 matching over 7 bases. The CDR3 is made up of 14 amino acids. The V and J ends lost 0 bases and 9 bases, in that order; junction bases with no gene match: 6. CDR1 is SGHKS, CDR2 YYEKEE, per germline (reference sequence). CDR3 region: CASSLGQGRSEQFF. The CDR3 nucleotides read TGTGCCAGCAGCTTGGGACAGGGTCGGAGTGAGCAGTTCTTC.

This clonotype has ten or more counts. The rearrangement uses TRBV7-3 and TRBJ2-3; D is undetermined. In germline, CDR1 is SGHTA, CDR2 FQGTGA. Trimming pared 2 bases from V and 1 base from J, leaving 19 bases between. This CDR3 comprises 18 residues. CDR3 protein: CASSLRPLEAGGTDTQYF. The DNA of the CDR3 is TGTGCCAGCAGCTTACGCCCCCTGGAAGCAGGTGGCACAGATACGCAGTATTTT. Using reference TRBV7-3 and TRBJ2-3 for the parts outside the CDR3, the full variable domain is GAGVSQTPSNKVTEKGKYVELRCDPISGHTALYWYRQSLGQGPEFLIYFQGTGAADDSGLPNDRFFAVRPEGSVSTLKIQRTERGDSAVYLCASSLRPLEAGGTDTQYFGPGTRLTVL.

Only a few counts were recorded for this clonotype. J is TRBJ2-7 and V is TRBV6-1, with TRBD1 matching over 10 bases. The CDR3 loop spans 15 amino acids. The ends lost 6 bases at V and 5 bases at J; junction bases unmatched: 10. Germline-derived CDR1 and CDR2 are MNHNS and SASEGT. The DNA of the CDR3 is TGTGCCAGCAGCTTTGACAGGGGGCCCTACCACGAGCAGTACTTC. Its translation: CASSFDRGPYHEQYF.

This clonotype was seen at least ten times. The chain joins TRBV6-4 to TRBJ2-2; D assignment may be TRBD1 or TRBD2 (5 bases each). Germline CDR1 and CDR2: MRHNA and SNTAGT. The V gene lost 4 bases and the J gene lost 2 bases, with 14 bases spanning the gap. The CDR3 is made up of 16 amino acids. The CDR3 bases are TGTGCCAGCAGTGTTACGGGGACCTTAAACACCGGGGAGCTGTTTTTT. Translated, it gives CASSVTGTLNTGELFF.